The present entry profiles one T cell receptor (beta chain) with its context. Germline assignment: CDR1 SGDLS and CDR2 YYNGEE. V lost 4 bases, J lost 9 bases, and 8 bases lay in between. The CDR3 consists of 12 residues. TCRdb's copy holds only in-frame clones and misses some; the assay was immunoSEQ multiplex PCR. This table holds approximately 210,000 clones, 81% found once. This sample stems from a study of blood T cell repertoires in COVID-19. Study-level information: The United States, Italy and Spain were the sources of the acute and convalescent COVID-19 samples.

This TCR derives from a woman in her 50s with acute COVID-19. This chain uses TRBV9 with TRBJ1-6; no clear D. The sample taken for sequencing was PBMCs or T cells enriched from blood (not recorded which). The CDR3 nucleotides read TGTGCCAGCAGCAGAGATTCTTCACCCCTCCACTTT. Translated: CASSRDSSPLHF.